Below, one TCR beta chain is given with its context. Its antigen is as yet unknown. From the 5' RACE reads, TCRdb lists one entry per CDR3 protein and no DNA. The sample holds more than 400,000 distinct CDR3 sequences. This sample is drawn from a study of T cells expressing NK-cell markers. Overall study results and limits: The contribution of dominant NKG2C+ clonotypes to CD8+ T cells in about six donors was about 1.0-8%.

The CDR3 extends over 12 amino acids. Germline V CDR1 and CDR2: MNHEY, SMNVEV (reference sequence). The clonotype comes from a woman between 18 and 70 years old in good health. The chain employs TRBV27 and TRBJ2-1. The material sequenced was blood T cells: a sorted CD56 or NKG2C T cell subset, CD4+ or CD8+ T cells, or bulk PBMC T cells (not recorded which). The CDR3 spells CASRLILGEQFF.